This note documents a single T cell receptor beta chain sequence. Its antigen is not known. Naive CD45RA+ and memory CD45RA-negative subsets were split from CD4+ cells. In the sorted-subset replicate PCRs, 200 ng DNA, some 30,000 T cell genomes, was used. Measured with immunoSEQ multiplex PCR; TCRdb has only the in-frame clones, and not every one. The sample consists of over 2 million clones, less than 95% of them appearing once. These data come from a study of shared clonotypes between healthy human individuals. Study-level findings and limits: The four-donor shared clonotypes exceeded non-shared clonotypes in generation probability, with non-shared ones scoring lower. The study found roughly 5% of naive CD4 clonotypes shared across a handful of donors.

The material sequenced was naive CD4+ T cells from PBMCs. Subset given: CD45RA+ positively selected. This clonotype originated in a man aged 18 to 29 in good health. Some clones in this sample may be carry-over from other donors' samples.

CDR3 sequence (DNA): TGTGCCAGCAGTTTCACAGCTACCCTTAACTATGGCTACACCTTC. This translates into CASSFTATLNYGYTF. V usage is TRBV6-5 and J usage is TRBJ1-2; D gene ambiguous. V lost 4 bases and J 1 base, leaving 13 bases between the germline ends. The CDR3 contains 15 residues. Germline assignment: CDR1 MNHEY and CDR2 SVGAGI.